This TCR beta chain was obtained from a study of breast tumors, draining lymph nodes, adjacent tissues. Overall study findings and caveats: Luminal-like breast cancer showed significantly higher tumor–nontumor repertoire similarity than basal-like. Tumors had less TCR diversity than lymph nodes, more than nontumor tissue.

TCRdb ran MiXCR on the multiplex PCR reads and lists one entry per CDR3 protein. The profile shows about 230,000 distinct CDR3 sequences, about 30% of them singletons. Axillary draining lymph nodes of breast cancer patients supplied the node samples. This clonotype was observed many times. Antigen: not known. V lost 5 bases and J lost 2; bases outside the gene matches: 5. The length of the CDR3 is 14 residues. This chain connects TRBV12-3 or TRBV12-4 to TRBJ1-2; 7 bases map to TRBD1. Input material: axillary lymph node tissue. This TCR derives from a female donor with breast cancer. Some clones in this sample may be carry-over from other donors' samples. The CDR3 sequence is CASSRQGRNYGYTF. CDR3 nucleotide sequence: TGTGCCAGCAGTCGACAGGGAAGGAACTATGGCTACACCTTC.